Listed below are T cell receptor beta chains from one sample, sequenced in a study of blood T cell repertoires in COVID-19. Sequenced by immunoSEQ multiplex PCR; TCRdb stores in-frame clones only, minus some. Of some 180,000 clones listed, around nine tenths are singletons. The sample taken for sequencing was peripheral blood. These receptor sequences come from a man aged 55 to 70 with active or convalescent COVID-19. Each CDR3 is given with its conserved first and last residue. A D gene is named only where the DNA matches it firmly. Clone size is given for some rows only: seen once, a few or many times, or a class if the clone is expanded.

>TRBJ2-5|TRBD1|TRBV23-1|once
CASSQGDRGQETQYF
TGCGCCAGCAGTCAAGGGGACAGGGGACAAGAGACCCAGTACTTC
>TRBJ2-7|.|TRBV18|.
CASSPQGLSYEQYF
TGTGCCAGCTCACCCCAGGGGTTGTCCTACGAGCAGTACTTC
>TRBJ1-3|TRBD1|TRBV29-1|medium-sized
CSVGEPGQGSNTIYF
TGCAGCGTTGGGGAACCGGGACAGGGGAGTAACACCATATATTTT
>TRBJ1-1|.|TRBV7-2|.
CASSLEGGRNTEAFF
TGTGCCAGCAGCTTAGAGGGGGGGCGGAACACTGAAGCTTTCTTT
>TRBJ1-2|.|TRBV9|.
CASSVEPGRNYGYTF
TGTGCCAGCAGCGTAGAGCCAGGGCGAAACTATGGCTACACCTTC
>TRBJ1-1|TRBD1|TRBV19|.
CASSRQGALTEAFF
TGTGCCAGTAGTAGACAGGGGGCGCTTACTGAAGCTTTCTTT
>TRBJ2-6|TRBD2|TRBV2|.
CASSRRGLAGGPEGANVLTF
TGTGCCAGCAGCCGCCGGGGGCTAGCGGGGGGGCCAGAAGGGGCCAACGTCCTGACTTTC
>TRBJ2-2|TRBD1|TRBV5-4|.
CASSQGQDYTGELFF
TGTGCCAGCAGCCAGGGACAGGACTACACCGGGGAGCTGTTTTTT
>TRBJ2-5|TRBD1|TRBV5-5|few
CASSLDTGGAETQYF
TGTGCCAGCAGCTTGGATACAGGGGGCGCCGAGACCCAGTACTTC
>TRBJ2-2|.|TRBV19|.
CASSKLVAGELFF
TGTGCCAGTAGTAAATTAGTCGCCGGGGAGCTGTTTTTT
>TRBJ2-7|.|TRBV2|.
CASSGNRDYEQYF
TGTGCCAGCAGTGGCAACAGAGACTACGAGCAGTACTTC
>TRBJ2-5|TRBD1|TRBV6-1|.
CASSEGDRDLETQYF
TGTGCCAGCAGTGAAGGGGACAGGGACTTAGAGACCCAGTACTTC
>TRBJ2-2|TRBD2|TRBV5-1|once
CASSPTSGGGTGELFF
TGCGCCAGCAGCCCAACTAGCGGGGGCGGCACCGGGGAGCTGTTTTTT
>TRBJ1-2|TRBD1|TRBV3-1/TRBV3-2|.
CASSLGTGGNYGYTF
TGTGCCAGCAGCCTCGGGACAGGGGGCAACTATGGCTACACCTTC
>TRBJ1-1|.|TRBV10-2|.
CASRQDMNTEAFF
TGCGCCAGCAGACAGGACATGAACACTGAAGCTTTCTTT
>TRBJ2-7|.|TRBV7-5|.
CVRSHPPERWETYEQYF
TGTGTCAGAAGCCACCCCCCTGAGCGGTGGGAAACCTACGAGCAGTACTTC
>TRBJ2-2|TRBD1|TRBV5-1|once
CASSSTQGDGELFF
TGCGCCAGCAGCTCCACACAGGGGGACGGGGAGCTGTTTTTT
>TRBJ2-2|.|TRBV21-1|.
CRTSAGGGELFF
TGCAGAACGAGTGCCGGGGGAGGGGAGCTGTTTTTT
>TRBJ1-1|TRBD1|TRBV5-1|.
CASSLKGQGAGRETEAFF
TGCGCCAGCAGCTTGAAAGGACAGGGGGCTGGTCGGGAAACTGAAGCTTTCTTT
>TRBJ2-1|TRBD1|TRBV14|.
CASSRGTVHNEQFF
TGTGCCAGCAGCCGAGGGACAGTTCACAATGAGCAGTTCTTC
>TRBJ1-1|.|TRBV30|.
CAWRSSLNTEAFF
TGTGCCTGGAGGAGTTCCCTGAACACTGAAGCTTTCTTT
>TRBJ1-2|.|TRBV19|.
CASSPRRYGGAPHYGYTF
TGTGCCAGTAGTCCCCGTAGGTATGGGGGGGCGCCGCACTATGGCTACACCTTC
>TRBJ1-5|.|TRBV4-2|.
CASSQDGSNQPQHF
TGTGCCAGCAGCCAAGACGGGAGCAATCAGCCCCAGCATTTT
>TRBJ1-2|TRBD1|TRBV15|.
CATSRDLQGQGVGYTF
TGTGCCACCAGCAGAGATCTTCAGGGACAGGGGGTTGGCTACACCTTC
>TRBJ2-7|.|TRBV5-5|.
CASSPIGLTASSYEQYF
TGTGCCAGCAGCCCCATCGGACTGACCGCCTCCTCCTACGAGCAGTACTTC